Listed below are T cell receptor beta chains from one sample, sequenced in a study of early T cells in non-severe SARS-CoV-2 infection. TCRdb fed the 5' RACE reads into MiXCR, producing one record per CDR3 protein. The table includes tens of thousands of distinct CDR3 sequences, roughly 4% detected once. The source material was whole blood. The receptors stem from an adult who was a healthcare worker with PCR-confirmed SARS-CoV-2 infection or an uninfected control (not recorded which). CDR3s include the opening cysteine and the closing phenylalanine or tryptophan.

j_gene: TRBJ2-3
v_gene: TRBV20-1
CDR3aa: CSARDRARTDTQYF

j_gene: TRBJ2-3
v_gene: TRBV11-2
CDR3aa: CASSGGVSAGSTDTQYF

j_gene: TRBJ2-3
v_gene: TRBV19
CDR3aa: CASSIGPADTQYF

j_gene: TRBJ2-1
v_gene: TRBV11-2
CDR3aa: CASSSLRGGYNEQFF

j_gene: TRBJ1-1
v_gene: TRBV12-3/TRBV12-4
CDR3aa: CASSLGTGAMNTEAFF

j_gene: TRBJ2-3
v_gene: TRBV7-9
CDR3aa: CASSLTGGTDTQYF

j_gene: TRBJ1-1
v_gene: TRBV10-3
CDR3aa: CAISEGRPNTEAFF

j_gene: TRBJ1-1
v_gene: TRBV6-6
CDR3aa: CASRPKDSEAFF

j_gene: TRBJ2-2
v_gene: TRBV6-5
CDR3aa: CASSSETGITGELFF

j_gene: TRBJ2-7
v_gene: TRBV3-1
CDR3aa: CASSQSATYEQYF

j_gene: TRBJ2-5
v_gene: TRBV20-1
CDR3aa: CSAREGGYVGTQYF

j_gene: TRBJ2-2
v_gene: TRBV29-1
CDR3aa: CSVLAGANTGELFF

j_gene: TRBJ2-3
v_gene: TRBV6-4
CDR3aa: CASSDGRATDTQYF

j_gene: TRBJ2-5
v_gene: TRBV29-1
CDR3aa: CSVVPATGAETQYF

j_gene: TRBJ2-6
v_gene: TRBV18
CDR3aa: CASSPKTGSGANVLTF

j_gene: TRBJ2-3
v_gene: TRBV20-1
CDR3aa: CSARDGGQAPTDTQYF